This T cell receptor (beta chain) is from a study of long-term antiretroviral therapy in people with HIV (dated by TCRdb to between 2021 and 2024). Broadly, across the study: The earliest samples were collected approximately a decade before the 2015 WHO recommendation for immediate ART, a period when ART was typically delayed until CD4 counts fell. A retrospective serial study tested whether ART initiation and durable HIV suppression were associated with changes in peripheral blood TRB repertoire composition and diversity. Among the 30 to 35 participants with HIV, eleven were female. No cross-contamination during QIAcube processing was seen in test extractions of a monoclonal T-cell line run alongside around 30 polyclonal samples. From some 30 adults with confirmed HIV infection, the cohort provided 192 cryopreserved PBMC samples, gathered serially across a mean of around six years (range 1-12). General findings and caveats noted by the study authors: Limited PBMC availability meant only the TCR beta chain was sequenced, without alpha chain pairing. Unsorted PBMC were profiled instead of sorted CD4+ and CD8+ T cells because pre-ART samples had limited cell numbers. Starting ART was linked to a significant rise in TRB diversity, yet even with long-term ART the diversity remained significantly lower than in transplant donor controls. No data were available on ART adherence, viral resistance or therapy changes, limiting inferences about post-ART repertoire changes. Compared with controls, HIV repertoires had narrower CDR3 length ranges, and the network structure pointed to an antigen-experienced repertoire that shifted only slightly toward naive after ART. The samples span the years 2004 to 2017, and the ART regimens used may be less effective than current regimens. Expanded TRB clones identified before ART initiation dominated the repertoire across all time points, though the dominance fluctuated and decreased in many PLHIV after ART.

To be included, a participant needed at least one PBMC sample from before ART initiation plus at least two post-ART samples. Treatment was received in the United States of America by all participants with HIV. Cryopreserved samples of about 0.95-11 million PBMC were thawed and washed before DNA extraction. At the time of the earliest PBMC sample, participants with HIV were aged between about 20 and 55 years. PBMC samples were contributed by each participant from 1-4 timepoints before ART initiation and 2-8 timepoints after ART initiation, with a median of 7 samples. For every participant, serial HIV viral load, CD4+ T-cell count, ART history and demographic data were obtained. Genomic DNA was extracted from unsorted PBMC with a Qiagen kit on a QIAcube, processed in batches of 12 samples. V is cut by 0 bases and J by 8 bases, and the space between the germline ends is 8 bases. The CDR3 runs 13 amino acids, cysteine and phenylalanine included. The retained sequence is limited to the CDR3, 39 bases, with the frame set at the first base. CDR1 and CDR2, looked up from the germline V gene, are KGHSH and LQKENI.

The immunoSEQ hsTCRB v3.0 assay was used at survey level resolution to sequence the TRB variable region. The targeted TRB sequencing depth was roughly 40,000-55,000 T-cell genomes per sample. An Illumina MiSeq with a v3 150-cycle kit was used to sequence the pooled TRB libraries. Turning to the authors' computational methods: Repertoire analysis ran in R within a reproducible Nextflow workflow covering QC, data transformation and analysis. Custom analyses were implemented in LymphoSeq2, an R package for AIRR-Seq data exploration. After excluding a few samples that yielded fewer than 5000 total TRB sequences, 150 to 200 HIV repertoires remained for analysis. Among the approximately 200 retained HIV repertoires, some 57 were collected before ART initiation and approximately 130 were collected after ART initiation. Repertoires were downsampled to 5000 TRB nucleotide sequences, with summary statistics averaged over 100 downsampling iterations. Only TRB sequences with CDR3 regions of at least seven amino acids were retained for analysis. A Shannon entropy-derived clonality score and the Gini coefficient were used to measure diversity. In repertoire networks, the top 5000 CDR3 amino acid sequences were linked whenever an edit distance of one separated two sequences. GLIPH2 predicted antigen specificity groups and MHC restriction for TRB CDR3 amino acid sequences. To flag known CMV, EBV, HIV or tissue antigen associations, CDR3 amino acid sequences were matched against VDJdb and McPAS-TCR. Pre-ART, post-ART and control groups were compared with Wilcoxon signed-rank tests and Holm-Bonferroni correction. TCRdb re-hosts the immuneACCESS table, in-frame sequences only. Its copies lack some clones; in the studies checked, an unresolved V gene accounts for under half of them, and the cause for the rest is not known. The D gene and trimming were derived from the DNA, and the V and J assignments and clone size from that table. In all, the sample holds over 15,000 clones, and around 89% of those were seen once. More than 7% of the sample is taken by the ten largest.

This clone was recorded a few times. What this receptor recognizes is not known. Base qualities are not recorded, but no much larger clone differs from it by a single base. The receptor comes from a man aged 50 to 60 with HIV. Sequencing used unsorted PBMCs, obtained 4.2 years after starting antiretroviral therapy. The receptor chain draws on TRBV18 and TRBJ2-4; a weak D assignment points to TRBD2 (6 bases agree). The DNA reads TGTGCCAGCTCACCACCGGGGGAGGACATTCAGTACTTC. Its protein is CASSPPGEDIQYF.